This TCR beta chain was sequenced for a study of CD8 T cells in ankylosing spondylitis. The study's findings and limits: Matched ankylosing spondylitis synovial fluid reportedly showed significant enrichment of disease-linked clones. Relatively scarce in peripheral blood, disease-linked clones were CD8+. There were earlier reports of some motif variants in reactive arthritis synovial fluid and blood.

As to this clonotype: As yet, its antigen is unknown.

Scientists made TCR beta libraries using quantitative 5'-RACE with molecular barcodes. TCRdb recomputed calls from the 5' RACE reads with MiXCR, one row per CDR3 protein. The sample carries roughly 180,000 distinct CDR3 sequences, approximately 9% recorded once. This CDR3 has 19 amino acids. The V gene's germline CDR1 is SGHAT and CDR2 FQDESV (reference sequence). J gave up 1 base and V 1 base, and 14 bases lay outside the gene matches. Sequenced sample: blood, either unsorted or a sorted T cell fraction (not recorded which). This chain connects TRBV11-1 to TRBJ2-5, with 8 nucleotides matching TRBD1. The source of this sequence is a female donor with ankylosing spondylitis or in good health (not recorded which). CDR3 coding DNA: TGTGCCAGCAGCTTAGAGGGAGGCAGGGGGCCTACCGTCCAAGAGACCCAGTACTTC. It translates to CASSLEGGRGPTVQETQYF.